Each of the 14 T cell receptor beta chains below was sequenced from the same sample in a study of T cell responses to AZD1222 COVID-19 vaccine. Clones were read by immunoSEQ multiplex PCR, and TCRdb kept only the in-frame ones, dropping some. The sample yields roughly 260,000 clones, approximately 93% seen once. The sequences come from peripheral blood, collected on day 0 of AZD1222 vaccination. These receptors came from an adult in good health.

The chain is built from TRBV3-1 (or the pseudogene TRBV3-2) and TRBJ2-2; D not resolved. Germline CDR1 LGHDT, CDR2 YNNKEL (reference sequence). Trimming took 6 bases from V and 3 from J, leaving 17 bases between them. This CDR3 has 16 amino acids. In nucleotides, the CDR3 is TGTGCCAGCAGTCGAGGCAGGCTCCTCTACACCGGGGAGCTGTTTTTT. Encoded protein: CASSRGRLLYTGELFF.

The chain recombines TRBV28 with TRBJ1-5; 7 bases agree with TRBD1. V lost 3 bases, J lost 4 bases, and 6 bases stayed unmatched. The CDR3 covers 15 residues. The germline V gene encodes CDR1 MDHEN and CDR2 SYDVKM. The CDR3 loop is CASSFNRGFNQPQHF. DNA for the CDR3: TGTGCCAGCAGTTTTAACAGGGGCTTTAATCAGCCCCAGCATTTT. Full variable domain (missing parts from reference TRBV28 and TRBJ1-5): DVKVTQSSRYLVKRTGEKVFLECVQDMDHENMFWYRQDPGLGLRLIYFSYDVKMKEKGDIPEGYSVSREKKERFSLILESASTNQTSMYLCASSFNRGFNQPQHFGDGTRLSIL.

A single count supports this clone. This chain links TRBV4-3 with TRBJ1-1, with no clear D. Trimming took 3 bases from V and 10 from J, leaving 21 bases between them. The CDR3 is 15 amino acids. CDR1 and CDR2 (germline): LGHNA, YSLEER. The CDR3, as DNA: TGCGCCAGCAGCCACGGACGGTTCGCCCCTTCTGGAGCTTTCTTT. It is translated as CASSHGRFAPSGAFF.

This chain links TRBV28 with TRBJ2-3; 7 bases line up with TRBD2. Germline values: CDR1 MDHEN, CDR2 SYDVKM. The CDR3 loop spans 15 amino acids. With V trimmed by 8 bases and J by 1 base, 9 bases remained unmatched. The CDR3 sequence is CASGMGRAGTDTQYF. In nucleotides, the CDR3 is TGTGCCAGCGGGATGGGGAGGGCGGGCACAGATACGCAGTATTTT.

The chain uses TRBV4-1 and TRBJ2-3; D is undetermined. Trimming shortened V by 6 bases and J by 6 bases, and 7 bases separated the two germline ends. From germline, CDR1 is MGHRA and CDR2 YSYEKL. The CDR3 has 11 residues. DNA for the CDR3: TGCGCCAGCAGTTTTGGGGATACGCAGTATTTT. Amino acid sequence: CASSFGDTQYF.

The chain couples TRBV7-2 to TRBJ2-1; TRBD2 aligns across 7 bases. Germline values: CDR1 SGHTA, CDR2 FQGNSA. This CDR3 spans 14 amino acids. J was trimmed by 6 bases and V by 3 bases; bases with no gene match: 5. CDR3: CASSFSGSSNEQFF. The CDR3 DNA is TGTGCCAGCAGCTTTAGCGGGTCTAGCAATGAGCAGTTCTTC.

CDR3 amino acids: CASSSPGRSPGYTF. Here the CDR3 DNA reads TGTGCCAGCAGTTCCCCGGGCAGGTCCCCTGGCTACACCTTC. The genes are TRBV28 and TRBJ1-2; D not resolved. Trimming shortened V by 4 bases and J by 7 bases, and 16 bases separated the two germline ends. This CDR3 has 14 residues. From germline, CDR1 is MDHEN and CDR2 SYDVKM.

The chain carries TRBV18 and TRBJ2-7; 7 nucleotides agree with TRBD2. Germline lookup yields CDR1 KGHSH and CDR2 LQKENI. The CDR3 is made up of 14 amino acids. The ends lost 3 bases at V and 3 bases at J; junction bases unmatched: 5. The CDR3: CASSPGASGYEQYF. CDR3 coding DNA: TGTGCCAGCTCACCTGGTGCTAGCGGCTACGAGCAGTACTTC.

The CDR3 sequence: CASSEARAVSDEQYF. In nucleotides, the CDR3 is TGTGCCAGCAGTGAAGCGCGGGCTGTGTCAGACGAGCAGTACTTC. The chain uses TRBV2 and TRBJ2-7; weak D call: TRBD2 (5 bases). This CDR3 is built from 15 residues. Germline V gene sequence: CDR1 SNHLY, CDR2 FYNNEI. The V and J ends lost 0 bases and 5 bases respectively, with 14 bases between them.

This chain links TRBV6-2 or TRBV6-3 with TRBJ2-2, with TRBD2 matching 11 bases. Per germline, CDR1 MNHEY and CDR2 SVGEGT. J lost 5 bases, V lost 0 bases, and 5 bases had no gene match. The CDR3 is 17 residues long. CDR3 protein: CASSYSSASGGTGELFF. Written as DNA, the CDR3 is TGTGCCAGCAGTTACTCTTCTGCTAGCGGGGGGACCGGGGAGCTGTTTTTT.

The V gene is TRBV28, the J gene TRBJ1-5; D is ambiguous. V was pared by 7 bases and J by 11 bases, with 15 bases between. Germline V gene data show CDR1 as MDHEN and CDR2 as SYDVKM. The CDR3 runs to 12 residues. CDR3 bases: TGTGCCAGCACCCTCCCCGAATCAGCCCAGCATTTT. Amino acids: CASTLPESAQHF.

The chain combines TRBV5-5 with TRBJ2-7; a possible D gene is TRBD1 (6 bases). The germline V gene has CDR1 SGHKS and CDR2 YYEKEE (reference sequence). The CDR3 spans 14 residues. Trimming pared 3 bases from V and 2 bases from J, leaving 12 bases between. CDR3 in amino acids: CASSSGQLTYEQYF. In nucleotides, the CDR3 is TGTGCCAGCAGCTCCGGACAGCTTACCTACGAGCAGTACTTC.

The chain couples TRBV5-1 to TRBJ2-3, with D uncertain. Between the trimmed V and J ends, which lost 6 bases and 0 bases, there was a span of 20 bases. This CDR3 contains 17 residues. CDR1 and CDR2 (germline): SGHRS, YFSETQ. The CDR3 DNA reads TGCGCCAGCACCTATGGTATCGGCGGAACTAGCACAGATACGCAGTATTTT. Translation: CASTYGIGGTSTDTQYF.

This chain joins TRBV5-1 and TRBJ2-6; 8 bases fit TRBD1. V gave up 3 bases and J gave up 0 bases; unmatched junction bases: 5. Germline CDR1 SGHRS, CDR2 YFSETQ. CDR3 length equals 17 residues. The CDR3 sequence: CASSSDRESSGANVLTF. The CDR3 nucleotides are TGCGCCAGCAGCTCGGACAGGGAGAGCTCTGGGGCCAACGTCCTGACTTTC.